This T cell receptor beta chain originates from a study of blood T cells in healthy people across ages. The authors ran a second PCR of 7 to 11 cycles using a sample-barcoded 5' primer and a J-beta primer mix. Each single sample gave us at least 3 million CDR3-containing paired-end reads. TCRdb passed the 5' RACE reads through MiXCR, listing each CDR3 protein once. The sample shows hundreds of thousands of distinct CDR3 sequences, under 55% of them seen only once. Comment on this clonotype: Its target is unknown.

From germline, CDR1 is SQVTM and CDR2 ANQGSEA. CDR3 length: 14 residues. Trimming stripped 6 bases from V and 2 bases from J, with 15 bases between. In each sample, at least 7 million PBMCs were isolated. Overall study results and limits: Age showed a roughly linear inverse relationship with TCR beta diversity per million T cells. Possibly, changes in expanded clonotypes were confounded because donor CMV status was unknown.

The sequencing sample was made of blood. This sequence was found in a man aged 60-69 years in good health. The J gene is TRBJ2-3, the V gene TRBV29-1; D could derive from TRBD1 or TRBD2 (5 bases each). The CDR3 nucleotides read TGCAGCGTCCGGGACGGTACCTTCACAGATACGCAGTATTTT. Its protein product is CSVRDGTFTDTQYF.